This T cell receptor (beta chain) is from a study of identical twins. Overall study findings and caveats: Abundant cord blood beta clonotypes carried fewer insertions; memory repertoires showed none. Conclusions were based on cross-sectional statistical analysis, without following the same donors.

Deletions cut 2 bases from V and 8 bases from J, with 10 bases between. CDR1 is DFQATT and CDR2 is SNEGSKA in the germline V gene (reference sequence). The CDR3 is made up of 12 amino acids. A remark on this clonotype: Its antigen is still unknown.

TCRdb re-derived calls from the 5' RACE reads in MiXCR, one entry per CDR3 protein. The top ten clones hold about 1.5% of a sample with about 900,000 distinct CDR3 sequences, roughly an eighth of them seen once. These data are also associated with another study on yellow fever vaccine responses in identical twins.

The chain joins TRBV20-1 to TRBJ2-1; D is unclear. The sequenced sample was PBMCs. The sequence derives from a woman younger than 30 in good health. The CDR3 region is CSARLTRDEQFF. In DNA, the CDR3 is TGCAGTGCTAGACTAACACGCGATGAGCAGTTCTTC.